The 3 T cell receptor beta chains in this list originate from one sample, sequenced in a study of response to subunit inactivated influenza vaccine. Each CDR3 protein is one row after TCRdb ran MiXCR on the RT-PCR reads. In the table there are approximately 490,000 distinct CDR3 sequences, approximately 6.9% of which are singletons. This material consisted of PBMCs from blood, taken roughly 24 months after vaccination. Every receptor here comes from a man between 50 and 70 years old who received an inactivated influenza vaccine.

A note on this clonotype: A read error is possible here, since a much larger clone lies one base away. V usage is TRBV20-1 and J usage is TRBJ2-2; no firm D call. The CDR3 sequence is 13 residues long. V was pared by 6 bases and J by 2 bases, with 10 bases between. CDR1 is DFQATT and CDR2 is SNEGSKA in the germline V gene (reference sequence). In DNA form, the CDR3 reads TGCAGTGCCCCTTCCCCTAACACCGGGGAGCTGTTTTTT. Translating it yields CSAPSPNTGELFF.

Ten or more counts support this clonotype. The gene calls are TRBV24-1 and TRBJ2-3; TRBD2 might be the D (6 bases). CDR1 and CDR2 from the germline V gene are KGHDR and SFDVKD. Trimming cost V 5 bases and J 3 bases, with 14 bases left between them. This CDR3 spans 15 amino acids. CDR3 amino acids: CATSAAGRLTDTQYF. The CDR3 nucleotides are TGTGCCACCAGTGCCGCGGGACGATTGACAGATACGCAGTATTTT.

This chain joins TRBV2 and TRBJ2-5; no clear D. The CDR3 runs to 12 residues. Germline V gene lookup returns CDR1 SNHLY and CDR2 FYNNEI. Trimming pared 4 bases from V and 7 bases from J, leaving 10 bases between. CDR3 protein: CASSASPGTQYF. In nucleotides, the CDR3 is TGTGCCAGCAGTGCCAGTCCAGGGACCCAGTACTTC. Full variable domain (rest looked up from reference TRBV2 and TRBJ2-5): EPEVTQTPSHQVTQMGQEVILRCVPISNHLYFYWYRQILGQKVEFLVSFYNNEISEKSEIFDDQFSVERPDGSNFTLKIRSTKLEDSAMYFCASSASPGTQYFGPGTRLLVL.